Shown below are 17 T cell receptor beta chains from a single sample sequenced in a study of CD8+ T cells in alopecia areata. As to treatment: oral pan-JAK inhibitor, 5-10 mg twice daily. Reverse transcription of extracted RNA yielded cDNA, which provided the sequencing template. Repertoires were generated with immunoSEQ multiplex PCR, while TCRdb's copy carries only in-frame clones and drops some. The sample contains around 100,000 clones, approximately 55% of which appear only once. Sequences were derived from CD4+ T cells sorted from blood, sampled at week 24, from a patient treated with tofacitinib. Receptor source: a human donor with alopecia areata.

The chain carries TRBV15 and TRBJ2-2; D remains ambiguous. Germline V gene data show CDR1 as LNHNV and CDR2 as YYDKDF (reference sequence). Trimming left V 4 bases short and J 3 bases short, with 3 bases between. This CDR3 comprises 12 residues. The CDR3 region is CATSIDTGELFF. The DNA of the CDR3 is TGTGCCACCAGCATAGACACCGGGGAGCTGTTTTTT.

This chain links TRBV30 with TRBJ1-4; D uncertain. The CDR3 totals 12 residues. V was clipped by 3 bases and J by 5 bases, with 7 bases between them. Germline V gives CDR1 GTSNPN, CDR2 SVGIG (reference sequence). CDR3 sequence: CAWRRVNEKLFF. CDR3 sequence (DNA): TGTGCCTGGAGGAGGGTGAATGAAAAACTGTTTTTT.

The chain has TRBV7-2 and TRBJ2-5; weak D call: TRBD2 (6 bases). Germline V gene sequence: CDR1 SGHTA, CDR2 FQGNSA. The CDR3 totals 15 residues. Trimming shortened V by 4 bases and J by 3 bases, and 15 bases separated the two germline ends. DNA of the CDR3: TGTGCCAGCAGCTCCCTGGGGCTAGCGAAAGAGACCCAGTACTTC. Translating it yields CASSSLGLAKETQYF.

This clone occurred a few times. CDR3 residues: CASSQVSRVDYQPQHF. The CDR3 bases are TGCGCCAGCAGCCAAGTTTCCAGGGTGGACTATCAGCCCCAGCATTTT. The chain uses TRBV4-1 and TRBJ1-5; D perhaps matches TRBD1 (5 bases). Between the trimmed V and J ends, which lost 1 base and 5 bases, there was a span of 15 bases. CDR1 is MGHRA, CDR2 YSYEKL, per germline. The CDR3 runs to 16 residues.

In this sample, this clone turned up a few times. CDR3 amino acids: CASSPGRPSGNTIYF. The CDR3 DNA is TGTGCCAGCAGCCCAGGGCGGCCCTCTGGAAACACCATATATTTT. The chain carries TRBV7-2 and TRBJ1-3; D might be TRBD1 (5 bases). Germline CDR1 and CDR2: SGHTA and FQGNSA. The CDR3 has 15 residues. Trimming took off 5 bases at V and 0 bases at J, with 11 bases between the two ends.

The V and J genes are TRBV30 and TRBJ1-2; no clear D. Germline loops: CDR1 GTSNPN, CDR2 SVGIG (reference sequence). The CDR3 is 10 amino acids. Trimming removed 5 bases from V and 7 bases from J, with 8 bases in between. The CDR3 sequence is CAWGSSGYTF. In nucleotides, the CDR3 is TGTGCCTGGGGGAGCTCTGGCTACACCTTC.

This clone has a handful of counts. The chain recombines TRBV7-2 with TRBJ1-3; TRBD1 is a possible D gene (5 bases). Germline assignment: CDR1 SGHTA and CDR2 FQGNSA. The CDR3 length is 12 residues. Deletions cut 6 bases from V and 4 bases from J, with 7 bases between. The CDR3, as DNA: TGTGCCAGCAGGGGGGTGGGAAACACCATATATTTT. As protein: CASRGVGNTIYF.

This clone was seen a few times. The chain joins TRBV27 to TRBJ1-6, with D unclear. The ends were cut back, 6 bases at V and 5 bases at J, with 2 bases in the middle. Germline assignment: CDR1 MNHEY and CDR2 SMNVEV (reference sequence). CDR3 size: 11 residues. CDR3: CASRNNSPLHF. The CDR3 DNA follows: TGTGCCAGCAGGAATAATTCACCCCTCCACTTT.

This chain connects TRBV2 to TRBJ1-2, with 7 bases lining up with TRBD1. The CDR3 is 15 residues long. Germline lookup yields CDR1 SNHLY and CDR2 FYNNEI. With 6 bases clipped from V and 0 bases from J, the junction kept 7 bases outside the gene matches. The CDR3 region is CASRLRDRSNYGYTF. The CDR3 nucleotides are TGTGCCAGCAGGTTACGGGACAGATCTAACTATGGCTACACCTTC.

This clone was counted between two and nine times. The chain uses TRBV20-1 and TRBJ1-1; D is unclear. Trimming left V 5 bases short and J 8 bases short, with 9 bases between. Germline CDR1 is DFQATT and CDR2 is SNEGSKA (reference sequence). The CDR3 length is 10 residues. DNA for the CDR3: TGCAGTGCTGCCCGGGTGGAAGCTTTCTTT. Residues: CSAARVEAFF.

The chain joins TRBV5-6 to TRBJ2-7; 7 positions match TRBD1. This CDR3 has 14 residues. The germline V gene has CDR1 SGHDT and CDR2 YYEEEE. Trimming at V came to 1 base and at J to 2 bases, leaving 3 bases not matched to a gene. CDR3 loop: CASSLTGVPYEQYF. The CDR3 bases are TGTGCCAGCAGCTTGACAGGGGTCCCCTACGAGCAGTACTTC.

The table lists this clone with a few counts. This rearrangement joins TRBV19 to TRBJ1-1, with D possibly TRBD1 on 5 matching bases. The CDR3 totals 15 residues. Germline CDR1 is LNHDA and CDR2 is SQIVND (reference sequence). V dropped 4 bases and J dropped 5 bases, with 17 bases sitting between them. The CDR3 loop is CASSTLFSGRTEAFF. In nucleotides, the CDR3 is TGTGCCAGTAGTACCCTCTTTTCGGGGCGGACTGAAGCTTTCTTT.

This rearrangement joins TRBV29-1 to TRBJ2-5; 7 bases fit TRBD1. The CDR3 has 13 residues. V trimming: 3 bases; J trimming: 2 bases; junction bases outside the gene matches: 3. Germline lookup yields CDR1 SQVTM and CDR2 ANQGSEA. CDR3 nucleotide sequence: TGCAGCGTTGAGGGACAGCAACAAGAGACCCAGTACTTC. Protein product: CSVEGQQQETQYF.

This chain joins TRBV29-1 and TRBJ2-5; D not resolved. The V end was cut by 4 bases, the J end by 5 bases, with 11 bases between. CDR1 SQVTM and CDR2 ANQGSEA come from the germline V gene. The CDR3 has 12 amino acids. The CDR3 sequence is CSVGGLGETQYF. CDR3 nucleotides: TGCAGCGTTGGGGGTTTGGGGGAGACCCAGTACTTC.

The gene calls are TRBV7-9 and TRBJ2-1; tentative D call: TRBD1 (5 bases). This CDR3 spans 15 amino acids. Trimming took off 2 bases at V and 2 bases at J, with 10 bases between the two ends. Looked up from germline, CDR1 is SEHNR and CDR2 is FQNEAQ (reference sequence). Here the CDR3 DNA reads TGTGCCAGCAGCTTACAGGGATTACCCTACAATGAGCAGTTCTTC. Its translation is CASSLQGLPYNEQFF.

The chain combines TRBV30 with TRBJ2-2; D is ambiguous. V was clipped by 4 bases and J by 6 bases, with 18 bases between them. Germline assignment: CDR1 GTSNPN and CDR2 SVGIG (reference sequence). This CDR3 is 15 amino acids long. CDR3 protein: CAWIKGFVGPGELFF. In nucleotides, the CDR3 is TGTGCCTGGATAAAAGGATTTGTTGGTCCCGGGGAGCTGTTTTTT.

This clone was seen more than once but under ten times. CDR3 region: CAIGSRASGGQETQYF. The CDR3 nucleotides are TGTGCCATCGGGTCCAGGGCTAGCGGGGGACAAGAGACCCAGTACTTC. The chain carries TRBV10-3 and TRBJ2-5, with 10 bases fitting TRBD2. Germline V gene sequence: CDR1 ENHRY, CDR2 SYGVKD. The length of the CDR3 is 16 residues. V dropped 8 bases and J dropped 2; count of bases not matched to a gene: 11.